The clone carrying this T cell receptor (beta chain) was seen at least ten times. V lost 5 bases, J lost 4 bases, and 6 bases lay in between. This CDR3 comprises 12 residues. CDR1 is MDHEN and CDR2 is SYDVKM in the germline V gene. The source of the sample is a study of T cells in Graves' hyperthyroidism and ophthalmopathy. Researchers took RNA transcripts and amplified the TCR beta CDR3 regions from them. When the TCR CDR3 underwent first-round RT-PCR, the HTBI primer set was used. TCRdb reprocessed the multiplex PCR reads with MiXCR, giving one entry per CDR3 protein. This table holds about 400,000 distinct CDR3 sequences, roughly 13% found once. It was considered stable Graves' hyperthyroidism when ophthalmopathy did not progress within 18 months. Exclusion of a patient resulted from uncontrolled infection, other autoimmune disease, pregnancy or lactation.

What was sequenced was blood. This chain joins TRBV28 and TRBJ2-1; D remains unclear. The TCR originated in a woman aged 18-35 years with Graves' hyperthyroidism. CDR3 in DNA: TGTGCCAGCAGTCTACCGTACAATGAGCAGTTCTTC. Translation gives CASSLPYNEQFF. Looking up the rest from reference TRBV28 and TRBJ2-1 gives the full variable domain: DVKVTQSSRYLVKRTGEKVFLECVQDMDHENMFWYRQDPGLGLRLIYFSYDVKMKEKGDIPEGYSVSREKKERFSLILESASTNQTSMYLCASSLPYNEQFFGPGTRLTVL.